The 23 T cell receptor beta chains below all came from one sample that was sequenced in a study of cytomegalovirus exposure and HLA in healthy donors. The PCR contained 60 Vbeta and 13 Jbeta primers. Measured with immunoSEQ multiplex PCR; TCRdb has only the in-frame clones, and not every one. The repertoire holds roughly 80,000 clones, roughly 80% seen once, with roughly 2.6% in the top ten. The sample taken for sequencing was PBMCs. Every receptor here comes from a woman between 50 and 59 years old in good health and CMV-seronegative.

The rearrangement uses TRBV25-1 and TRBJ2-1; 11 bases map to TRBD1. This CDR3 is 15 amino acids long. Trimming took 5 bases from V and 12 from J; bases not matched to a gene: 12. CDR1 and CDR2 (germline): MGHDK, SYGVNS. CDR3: CASSLAGTGGLAQFF. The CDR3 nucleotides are TGTGCCAGCAGTCTCGCCGGGACAGGGGGACTAGCGCAGTTCTTC.

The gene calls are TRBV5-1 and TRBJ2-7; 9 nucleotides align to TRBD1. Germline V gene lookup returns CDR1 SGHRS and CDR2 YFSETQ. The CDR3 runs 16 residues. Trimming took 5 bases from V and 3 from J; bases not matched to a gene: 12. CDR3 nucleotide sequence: TGCGCCAGCAGATTTCAAACGGGACAGGGAGGCTACGAGCAGTACGTC. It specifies CASRFQTGQGGYEQYV.

The CDR3 is CASSSIAGGRNTDTQYF. DNA for the CDR3: TGTGCCAGCAGCTCGATAGCGGGGGGGCGTAACACAGATACGCAGTATTTT. The chain joins TRBV13 to TRBJ2-3; 11 positions match TRBD2. V was pared by 4 bases and J by 2 bases, with 8 bases of the junction left unmatched. Per the germline V gene, CDR1 is PRHDT and CDR2 is FYEKMQ (reference sequence). This CDR3 comprises 17 residues.

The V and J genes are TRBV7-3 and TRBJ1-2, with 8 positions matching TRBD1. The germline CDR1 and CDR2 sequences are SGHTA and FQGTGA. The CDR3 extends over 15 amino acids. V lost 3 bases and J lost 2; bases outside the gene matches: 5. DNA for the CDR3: TGTGCCAGCAGCTTCTCAGGGGGCGGAAACTATGGCTACACCTTC. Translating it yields CASSFSGGGNYGYTF.

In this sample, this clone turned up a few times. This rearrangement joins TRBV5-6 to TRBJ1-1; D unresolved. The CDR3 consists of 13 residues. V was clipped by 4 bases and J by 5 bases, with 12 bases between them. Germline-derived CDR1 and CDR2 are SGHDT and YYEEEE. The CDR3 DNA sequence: TGTGCCAGCAGCCGAATGACACGGACTGAAGCTTTCTTT. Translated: CASSRMTRTEAFF.

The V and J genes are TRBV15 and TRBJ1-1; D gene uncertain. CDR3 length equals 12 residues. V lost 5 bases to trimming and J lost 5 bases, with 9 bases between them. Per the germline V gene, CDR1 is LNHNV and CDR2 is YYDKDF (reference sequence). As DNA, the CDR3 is TGTGCCACCAGCTTATACGGGACTGAAGCTTTCTTT. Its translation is CATSLYGTEAFF.

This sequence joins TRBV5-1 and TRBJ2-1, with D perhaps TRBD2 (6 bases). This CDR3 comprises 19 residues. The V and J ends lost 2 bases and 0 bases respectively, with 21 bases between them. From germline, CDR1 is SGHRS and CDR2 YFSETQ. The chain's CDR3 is CASSFGRTVRGGSYNEQFF. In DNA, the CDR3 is TGCGCCAGCAGCTTTGGTAGGACGGTAAGGGGAGGCTCCTACAATGAGCAGTTCTTC.

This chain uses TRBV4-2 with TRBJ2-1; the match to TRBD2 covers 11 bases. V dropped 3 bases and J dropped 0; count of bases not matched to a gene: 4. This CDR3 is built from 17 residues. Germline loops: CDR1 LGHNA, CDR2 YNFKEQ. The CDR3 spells CASSQVGTSGSYNEQFF. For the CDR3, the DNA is TGTGCCAGCAGCCAGGTTGGGACTAGCGGCTCCTACAATGAGCAGTTCTTC.

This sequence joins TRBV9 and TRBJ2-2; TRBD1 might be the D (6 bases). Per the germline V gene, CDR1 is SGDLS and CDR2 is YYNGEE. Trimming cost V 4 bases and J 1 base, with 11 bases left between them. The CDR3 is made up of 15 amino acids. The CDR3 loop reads CASSTGHLNTGELFF. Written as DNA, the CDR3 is TGTGCCAGCAGCACGGGACACCTGAACACCGGGGAGCTGTTTTTT. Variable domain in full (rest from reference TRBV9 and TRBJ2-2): DSGVTQTPKHLITATGQRVTLRCSPRSGDLSVYWYQQSLDQGLQFLIQYYNGEERAKGNILERFSAQQFPDLHSELNLSSLELGDSALYFCASSTGHLNTGELFFGEGSRLTVL.

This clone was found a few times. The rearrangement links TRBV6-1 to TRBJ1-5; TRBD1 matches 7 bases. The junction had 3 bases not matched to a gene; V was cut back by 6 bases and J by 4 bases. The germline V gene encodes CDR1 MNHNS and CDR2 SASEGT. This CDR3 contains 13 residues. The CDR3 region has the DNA TGTGCCAGCAGAGACAGGGAGAATCAGCCCCAGCATTTT. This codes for CASRDRENQPQHF.

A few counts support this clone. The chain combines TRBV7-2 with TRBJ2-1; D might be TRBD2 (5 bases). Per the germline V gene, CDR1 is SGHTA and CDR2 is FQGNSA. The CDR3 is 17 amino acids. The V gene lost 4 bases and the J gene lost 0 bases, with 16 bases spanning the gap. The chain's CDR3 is CASSSPRTGSSYNEQFF. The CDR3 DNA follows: TGTGCCAGCAGCTCACCCCGTACGGGAAGCTCCTACAATGAGCAGTTCTTC.

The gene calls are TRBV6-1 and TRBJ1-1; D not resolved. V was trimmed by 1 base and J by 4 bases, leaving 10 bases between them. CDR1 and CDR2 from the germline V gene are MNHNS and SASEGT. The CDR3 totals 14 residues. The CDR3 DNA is TGTGCCAGCAGTGAAGTGTCCTTTGTCACTGAAGCTTTCTTT. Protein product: CASSEVSFVTEAFF.

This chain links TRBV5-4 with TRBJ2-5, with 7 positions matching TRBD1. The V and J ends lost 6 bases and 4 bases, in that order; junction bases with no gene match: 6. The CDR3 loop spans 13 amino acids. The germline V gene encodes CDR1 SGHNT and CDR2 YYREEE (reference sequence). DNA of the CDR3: TGTGCCAGCACAGACAGGGACCGAGAGACCCAGTACTTC. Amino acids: CASTDRDRETQYF.

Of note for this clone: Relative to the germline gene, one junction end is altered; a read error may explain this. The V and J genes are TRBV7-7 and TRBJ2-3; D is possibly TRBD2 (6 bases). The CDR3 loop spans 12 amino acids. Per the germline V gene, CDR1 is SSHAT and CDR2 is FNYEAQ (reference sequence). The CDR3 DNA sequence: TGTGCTAGCAGCTCGGGAGCAGATACGCAGTATTTT. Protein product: CASSSGADTQYF. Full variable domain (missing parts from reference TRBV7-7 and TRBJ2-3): GAGVSQSPRYKVTKRGQDVTLRCDPISSHATLYWYQQALGQGPEFLTYFNYEAQPDKSGLPSDRFSAERPEGSISTLTIQRTEQRDSAMYRCASSSGADTQYFGPGTRLTVL.

The CDR3 here is CASSPVDRSHTEAFF. The CDR3 nucleotides are TGTGCCAGCAGCCCCGTTGACAGGAGCCACACTGAAGCTTTCTTT. This sequence joins TRBV7-9 and TRBJ1-1, with a tentative D call TRBD1 (6 bases). Germline V gives CDR1 SEHNR, CDR2 FQNEAQ (reference sequence). This CDR3 is built from 15 residues. V dropped 5 bases and J dropped 3 bases, with 16 bases sitting between them.

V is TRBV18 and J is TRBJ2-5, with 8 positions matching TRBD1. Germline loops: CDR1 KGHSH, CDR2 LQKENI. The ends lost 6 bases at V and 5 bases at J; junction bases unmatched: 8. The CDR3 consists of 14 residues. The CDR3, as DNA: TGTGCCAGCTCCCCTCAGGGGGCTTTGGAGACCCAGTACTTC. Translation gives CASSPQGALETQYF.

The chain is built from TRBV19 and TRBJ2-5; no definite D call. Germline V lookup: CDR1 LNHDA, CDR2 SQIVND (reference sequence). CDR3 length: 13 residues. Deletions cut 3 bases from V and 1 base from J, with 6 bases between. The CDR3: CASSMRFQETQYF. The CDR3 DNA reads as TGTGCCAGTAGTATGCGATTCCAAGAGACCCAGTACTTC. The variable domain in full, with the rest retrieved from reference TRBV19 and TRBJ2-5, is DGGITQSPKYLFRKEGQNVTLSCEQNLNHDAMYWYRQDPGQGLRLIYYSQIVNDFQKGDIAEGYSVSREKKESFPLTVTSAQKNPTAFYLCASSMRFQETQYFGPGTRLLVL.

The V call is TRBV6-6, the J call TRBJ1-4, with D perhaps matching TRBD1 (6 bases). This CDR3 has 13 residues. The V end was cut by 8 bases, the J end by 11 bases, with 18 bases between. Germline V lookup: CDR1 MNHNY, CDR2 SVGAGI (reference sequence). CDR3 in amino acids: CASGDTARRKLFF. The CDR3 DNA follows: TGTGCCAGCGGGGACACAGCACGACGGAAACTGTTTTTT.

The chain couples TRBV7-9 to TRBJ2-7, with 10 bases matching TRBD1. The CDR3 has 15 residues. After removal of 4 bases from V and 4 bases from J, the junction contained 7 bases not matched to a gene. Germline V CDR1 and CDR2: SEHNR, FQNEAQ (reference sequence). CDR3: CASSSGGTGVYEQYF. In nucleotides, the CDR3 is TGTGCCAGCAGCTCTGGCGGGACAGGGGTTTACGAGCAGTACTTC.

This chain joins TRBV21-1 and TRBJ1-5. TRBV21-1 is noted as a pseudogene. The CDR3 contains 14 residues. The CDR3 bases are TGTGCCAGCAGCCTCAATAGTGGCAATCAGCCCCAGCATTTT. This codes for CASSLNSGNQPQHF.

CDR3 sequence: CASSSTETGELFF. The CDR3 DNA follows: TGTGCCAGCAGTTCTACCGAGACCGGGGAGCTGTTTTTT. The chain is built from TRBV27 and TRBJ2-2; D remains ambiguous. Deletions cut 4 bases from V and 5 bases from J, with 8 bases between. The CDR3 spans 13 residues. Germline loops: CDR1 MNHEY, CDR2 SMNVEV (reference sequence).

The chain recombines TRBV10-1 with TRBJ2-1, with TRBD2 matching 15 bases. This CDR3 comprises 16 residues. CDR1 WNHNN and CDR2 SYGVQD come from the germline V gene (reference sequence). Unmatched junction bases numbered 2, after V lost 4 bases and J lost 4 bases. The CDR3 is CASSGTSGRVYNEQFF. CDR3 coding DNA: TGCGCCAGCAGTGGGACTAGCGGGAGGGTATACAATGAGCAGTTCTTC.

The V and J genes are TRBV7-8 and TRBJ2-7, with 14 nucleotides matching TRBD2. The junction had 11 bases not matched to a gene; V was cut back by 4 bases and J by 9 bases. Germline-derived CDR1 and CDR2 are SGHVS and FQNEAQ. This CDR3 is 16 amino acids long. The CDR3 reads CASSSTGTSGSRSQYF. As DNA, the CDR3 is TGTGCCAGCAGCTCTACCGGGACTAGCGGGAGTCGATCGCAGTACTTC.